This TCR beta chain derives from a study of cytomegalovirus exposure and HLA in healthy donors. Study-level background: An early data release held about 85 million unique TCRs from HLA-typed donors.

V was shortened by 11 bases and J by 3 bases, with 14 bases between the two germline ends. This CDR3 is built from 12 residues. CDR1 and CDR2 (germline): MNHNY, SVGAGI (reference sequence). The PCR had 60 Vbeta and 13 Jbeta primers. The repertoire was sequenced with immunoSEQ multiplex PCR; TCRdb's copy has only in-frame clones and lacks some. The data show about 160,000 clones, around three quarters seen once. This chain joins TRBV6-6 and TRBJ2-7; D possibly corresponds to TRBD1 (6 bases). The receptor's source is a man aged 40-49 years in good health and CMV-seronegative. Material: PBMCs. Here the CDR3 reads CAAQGWVYEQYF. CDR3 sequence (DNA): TGTGCCGCACAGGGTTGGGTCTACGAGCAGTACTTC.